The present T cell receptor (beta chain) was sequenced within a study of beta chain features in type 1 diabetes (dated by TCRdb to the late 2010s). For context, the study as a whole: No differences in mean age, gender distribution, total cell number or subset yield were found between patients and healthy donors. A total of some 100,000,000 sorted cells were examined across all samples, and a strong correlation was observed between cell number per subset and RNA yield. The study compared TCRB repertoires of sorted circulating CD4+ T cell subsets between recently diagnosed type 1 diabetes patients and matched healthy donors. Whereas all 30 or so donors provided naive and central memory subsets, regulatory and stem cell-like memory subsets were isolated from just 8 patients and roughly 8 healthy donors. General findings and caveats noted by the study authors: Fewer insertions and more nucleotide deletions at VDJ recombination sites were observed in patients with type 1 diabetes, implying thymic rearrangement abnormalities. Naive, central memory and regulatory TCRB repertoires appeared to be more similar among patients than among healthy donors. Shorter templates might be favored by PCR, yet because patient and control samples were amplified and corrected together, any such skew would affect both groups equally. Only small numbers of individuals were included in the HLA sub-analyses, which left unresolved whether HLA type had any influence on TCRB rearrangement. Because cDNA was sequenced instead of genomic DNA, highly expressing activated cells could be over-represented, though the groups showed no difference in activation or CD3 levels. In all four CD4+ subsets, TCRB CDR3 length was moderately but significantly shorter in type 1 diabetes patients.

All of the isolated RNA was reverse transcribed with the High Capacity cDNA Reverse Transcription Kit, so expressed TCRB transcripts were sequenced. Naive, central memory and regulatory T cell samples underwent deep immunoSEQ sequencing, averaging about 3.57 million total reads per sample. After sorted cells were lysed in RLT buffer, RNA was extracted with DNase-treated RNeasy Micro or Mini kits, with the choice depending on cell number. To prevent cross-contamination, each cell subset was processed individually, whereas patient and healthy donor samples were processed jointly. TCRB sequences were amplified from cDNA with the immunoSEQ multiplex PCR, producing 87-bp fragments spanning the CDR3 region. Amplicons were sequenced on the Illumina HiSeq platform. In the source study's methods: PCR bias was corrected computationally using synthetic template baselines, and reads within Hamming distance 2 were collapsed, with unmergeable singletons discarded. Reads were aligned against IMGT to assign V, D and J genes, CDR3 length and insertions or deletions at six rearrangement sites. Within each subset, clonotype counts were normalized to sorted cell number, after which true diversity and Gini coefficients were computed with the tcR R package. Repertoire sharing was quantified using the overlap coefficient calculated on TCRB nucleotide sequences. Out-of-frame TCRB sequences from naive cells were analyzed as a proxy for the pre-selection repertoire. TCRdb's version of the immuneACCESS table is confined to in-frame rearrangements and falls short of the full clone set. An unresolved V gene accounts for under half of the shortfall where checked; the remainder is of unknown origin. V and J calls and clone size are given by that table; D and trimming were obtained from the DNA. Here the sample has 450,000 to 600,000 clones; 25% to 35% occur a single time. The ten largest clonotypes hold 0.05% to 0.065% of the sample.

V is reduced by 2 bases and J by 9 bases, leaving a spacing of 14 bases between them. From a lookup of the germline V gene (reference sequence), CDR1 and CDR2 are GTSNPN and SVGIG. The CDR3 goes from the cysteine to the phenylalanine over 13 residues. Only the CDR3 DNA stays, 39 bases, in frame from base 1. From each donor, a single peripheral blood sample of around 120 mL on average was drawn into heparinised tubes. A BD FACSAria II was used to sort naive, central memory, regulatory and stem cell-like memory CD4+ T cells with a panel that included CD45RO, CCR7, CD25, CD127, CD95 and CD27. Purity was above 95% for every sorted population. PBMCs were isolated immediately by Lymphoprep density gradient centrifugation and stained directly without culture. Samples were stained and sorted in pairs, with one healthy donor and one patient per experiment, so that batch effects were minimized. In this sample, this clone turned up a few times. Its antigen remains undetermined. No base-level quality is on record; no much larger clone is a single base apart.

The chain was built from TRBV30 and TRBJ2-4; TRBD1 could be the D gene, as 6 bases match. Sequences were obtained from naive CD4+ T cells from blood. According to the study, the label for this sample's cell subset or site signals: true naive CD4+ T cells. This receptor was identified in a man aged 18-30 years in good health. The nucleotide sequence reads TGTGCCTGGAGTCGTGGGGGCGCATCCATTCAGTACTTC. This encodes CAWSRGGASIQYF.